These T cell receptor beta chains were read from a single sample in a study of T cell responses to AZD1222 COVID-19 vaccine. Method: immunoSEQ multiplex PCR; TCRdb's copy keeps in-frame clones and lacks some. The data contain about 140,000 clones, roughly 92% of them singletons. The sample in question was peripheral blood, obtained on day 0 of AZD1222 vaccination. The receptors come from an adult in good health. Both conserved end residues are part of each CDR3. Fields, in order: J gene, V gene, clone size, D gene, CDR3 DNA, CDR3 protein. The D gene is left open where the match is weak. Only part of the rows carry a size: once, few, many, or a class if the clone is expanded.

j_gene: TRBJ1-2; v_gene: TRBV14; abundance: NA; d_gene: TRBD1; CDR3nt: TGTGCCAGCAGCCTACTCGGACAGGGGGCAGTCTATGGCTACACCTTC; CDR3aa: CASSLLGQGAVYGYTF
j_gene: TRBJ2-7; v_gene: TRBV15; abundance: NA; d_gene: NA; CDR3nt: TGTGCCACCAGCATACCAGCCGTATCCTACGAGCAGTACTTC; CDR3aa: CATSIPAVSYEQYF
j_gene: TRBJ2-7; v_gene: TRBV2; abundance: NA; d_gene: NA; CDR3nt: TGTGCCAGCAGTGATCCGACGCTGATGGTGTACGAGCAGTACTTC; CDR3aa: CASSDPTLMVYEQYF
j_gene: TRBJ2-7; v_gene: TRBV29-1; abundance: NA; d_gene: NA; CDR3nt: TGCAGCGTGCTCGGACGAGACTCCTACGAGCAGTACTTC; CDR3aa: CSVLGRDSYEQYF
j_gene: TRBJ1-1; v_gene: TRBV6-5; abundance: once; d_gene: TRBD1; CDR3nt: TGTGCCAGCAGCCGCCCGACAGGGCGAACTGAAGCTTTCTTT; CDR3aa: CASSRPTGRTEAFF
j_gene: TRBJ1-5; v_gene: TRBV24-1; abundance: NA; d_gene: TRBD1; CDR3nt: TGTGCCACCAGTGCTCGGACAGGGGCCGGGATGGGGCAGCCCCAGCATTTT; CDR3aa: CATSARTGAGMGQPQHF
j_gene: TRBJ1-1; v_gene: TRBV6-5; abundance: NA; d_gene: NA; CDR3nt: TGTGCCAGCAGTAAACAGGGTGACACTGAAGCTTTCTTT; CDR3aa: CASSKQGDTEAFF
j_gene: TRBJ2-1; v_gene: TRBV24-1; abundance: few; d_gene: TRBD2; CDR3nt: TGTGCCACCAGTGAGATAATTTCGGGACTAGCGGGGGGCAATGAGCAGTTCTTC; CDR3aa: CATSEIISGLAGGNEQFF
j_gene: TRBJ2-7; v_gene: TRBV4-1; abundance: NA; d_gene: NA; CDR3nt: TGCGCCAGCAGCCCGAGGGGAGACAGGAACTACGAGCAGTACTTC; CDR3aa: CASSPRGDRNYEQYF
j_gene: TRBJ1-3; v_gene: TRBV19; abundance: NA; d_gene: NA; CDR3nt: TGTGCCAGTGCCCGAGGGTTCGGAAACACCATATATTTT; CDR3aa: CASARGFGNTIYF
j_gene: TRBJ1-2; v_gene: TRBV19; abundance: NA; d_gene: TRBD1; CDR3nt: TGTGCCAGTAGCAAACAGGGGGCAGTTTATAATTGGTATGGCTACACCTTC; CDR3aa: CASSKQGAVYNWYGYTF
j_gene: TRBJ2-1; v_gene: TRBV2; abundance: NA; d_gene: NA; CDR3nt: TGTGCCAGTCGGGACCTACCGAACAATGAGCAGTTCTTC; CDR3aa: CASRDLPNNEQFF
j_gene: TRBJ2-2; v_gene: TRBV18; abundance: few; d_gene: NA; CDR3nt: TGTGCCAGCTCACCTTCTTCGCCCCCCACCGGGGAGCTGTTTTTT; CDR3aa: CASSPSSPPTGELFF
j_gene: TRBJ1-2; v_gene: TRBV6-5; abundance: NA; d_gene: NA; CDR3nt: TGTGCCAGCAGCGAGAGCGGAACCTCACTCTATGGCTACACCTTC; CDR3aa: CASSESGTSLYGYTF
j_gene: TRBJ1-2; v_gene: TRBV3-1/TRBV3-2; abundance: NA; d_gene: NA; CDR3nt: TGTGCCAGCAGCCCCCGGGCGAAAAACTATGGCTACACCTTC; CDR3aa: CASSPRAKNYGYTF
j_gene: TRBJ2-4; v_gene: TRBV28; abundance: NA; d_gene: NA; CDR3nt: TGTGCCAGCAAAGGTGGTGACAGGGCCAAAAACATTCAGTACTTC; CDR3aa: CASKGGDRAKNIQYF
j_gene: TRBJ2-7; v_gene: TRBV19; abundance: NA; d_gene: TRBD1; CDR3nt: TGTGCCAGTAGTGACCGCGACAGGGGCCGCGGGTACGAGCAGTACTTC; CDR3aa: CASSDRDRGRGYEQYF